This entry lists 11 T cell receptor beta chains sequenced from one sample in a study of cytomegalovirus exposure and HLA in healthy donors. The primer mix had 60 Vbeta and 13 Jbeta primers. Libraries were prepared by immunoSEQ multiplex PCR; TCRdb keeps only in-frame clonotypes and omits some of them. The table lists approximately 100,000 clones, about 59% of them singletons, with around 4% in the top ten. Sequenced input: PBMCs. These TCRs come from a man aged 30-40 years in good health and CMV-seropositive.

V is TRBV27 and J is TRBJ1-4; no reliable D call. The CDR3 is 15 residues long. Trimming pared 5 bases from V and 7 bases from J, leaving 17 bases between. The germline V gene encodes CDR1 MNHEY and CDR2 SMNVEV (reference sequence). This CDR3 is CASSRSEGVSEKLFF. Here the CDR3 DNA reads TGTGCCAGCAGTCGCTCGGAGGGCGTTAGTGAAAAACTGTTTTTT.

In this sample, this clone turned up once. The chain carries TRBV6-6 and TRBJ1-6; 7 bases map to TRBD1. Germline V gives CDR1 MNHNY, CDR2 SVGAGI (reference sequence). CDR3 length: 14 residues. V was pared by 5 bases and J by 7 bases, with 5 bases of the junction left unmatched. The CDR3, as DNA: TGTGCCAGCAGTGTCGGGACAGTGAATTCACCCCTCCACTTT. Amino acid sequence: CASSVGTVNSPLHF.

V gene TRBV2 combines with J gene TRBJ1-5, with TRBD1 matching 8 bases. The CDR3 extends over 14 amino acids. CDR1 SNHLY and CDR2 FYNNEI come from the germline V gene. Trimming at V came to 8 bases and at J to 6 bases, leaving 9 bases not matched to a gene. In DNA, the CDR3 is TGTGCCAGCCTCGCCGGACAGGGTGGTCAGCCCCAGCATTTT. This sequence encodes CASLAGQGGQPQHF.

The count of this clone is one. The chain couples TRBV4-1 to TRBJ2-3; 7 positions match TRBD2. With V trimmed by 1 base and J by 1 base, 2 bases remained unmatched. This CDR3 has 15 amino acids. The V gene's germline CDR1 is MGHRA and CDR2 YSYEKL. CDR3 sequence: CASSQGSGRTDTQYF. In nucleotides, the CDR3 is TGCGCCAGCAGCCAAGGTAGCGGGCGCACAGATACGCAGTATTTT.

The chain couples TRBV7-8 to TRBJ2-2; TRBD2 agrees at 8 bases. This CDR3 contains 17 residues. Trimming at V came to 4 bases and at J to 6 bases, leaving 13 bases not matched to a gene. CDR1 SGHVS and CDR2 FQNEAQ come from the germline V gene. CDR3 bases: TGTGCCAGCAGCTGGGGGGCGGGGGGCTCCCCCCCCGGGGAGCTGTTTTTT. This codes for CASSWGAGGSPPGELFF.

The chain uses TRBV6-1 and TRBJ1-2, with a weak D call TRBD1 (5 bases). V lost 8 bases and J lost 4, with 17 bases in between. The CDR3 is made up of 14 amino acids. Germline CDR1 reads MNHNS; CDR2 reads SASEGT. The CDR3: CASREGRQLYGYTF. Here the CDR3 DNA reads TGTGCCAGCCGGGAGGGGAGACAGCTCTATGGCTACACCTTC.

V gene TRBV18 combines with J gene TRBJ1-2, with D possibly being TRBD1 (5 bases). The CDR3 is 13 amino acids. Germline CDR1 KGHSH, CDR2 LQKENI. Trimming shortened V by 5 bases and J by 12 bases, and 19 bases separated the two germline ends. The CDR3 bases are TGTGCCAGCTCAGATCAACGACAGCCCGGAAACACCTTC. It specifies CASSDQRQPGNTF. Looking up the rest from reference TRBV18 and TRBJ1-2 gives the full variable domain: NAGVMQNPRHLVRRRGQEARLRCSPMKGHSHVYWYRQLPEEGLKFMVYLQKENIIDESGMPKERFSAEFPKEGPSILRIQQVVRGDSAAYFCASSDQRQPGNTFGSGTRLTVV.

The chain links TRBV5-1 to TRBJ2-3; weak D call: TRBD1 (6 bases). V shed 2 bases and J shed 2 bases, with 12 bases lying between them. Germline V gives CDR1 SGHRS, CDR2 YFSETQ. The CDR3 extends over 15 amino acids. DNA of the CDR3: TGCGCCAGCAGCTTTTCGGGACACTCCACAGATACGCAGTATTTT. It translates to CASSFSGHSTDTQYF.

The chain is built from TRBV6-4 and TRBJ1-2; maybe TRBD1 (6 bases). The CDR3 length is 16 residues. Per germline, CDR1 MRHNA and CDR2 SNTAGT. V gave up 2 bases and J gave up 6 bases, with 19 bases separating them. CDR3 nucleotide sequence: TGTGCCAGCAGTGACAGCCCTGAGGGAGGGGGTAATGGCTACACCTTC. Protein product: CASSDSPEGGGNGYTF.

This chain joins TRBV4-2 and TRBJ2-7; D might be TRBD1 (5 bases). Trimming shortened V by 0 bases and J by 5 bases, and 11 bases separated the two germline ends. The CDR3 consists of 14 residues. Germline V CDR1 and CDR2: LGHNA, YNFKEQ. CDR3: CASSQDRQTHEQYF. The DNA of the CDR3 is TGTGCCAGCAGCCAAGATCGACAGACCCACGAGCAGTACTTC.

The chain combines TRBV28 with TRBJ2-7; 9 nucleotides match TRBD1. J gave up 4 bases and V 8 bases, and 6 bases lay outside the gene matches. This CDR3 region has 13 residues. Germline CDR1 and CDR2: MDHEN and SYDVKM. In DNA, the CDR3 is TGTGCCAGCGGGCCGGGACAGGGTTACGAGCAGTACTTC. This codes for CASGPGQGYEQYF.